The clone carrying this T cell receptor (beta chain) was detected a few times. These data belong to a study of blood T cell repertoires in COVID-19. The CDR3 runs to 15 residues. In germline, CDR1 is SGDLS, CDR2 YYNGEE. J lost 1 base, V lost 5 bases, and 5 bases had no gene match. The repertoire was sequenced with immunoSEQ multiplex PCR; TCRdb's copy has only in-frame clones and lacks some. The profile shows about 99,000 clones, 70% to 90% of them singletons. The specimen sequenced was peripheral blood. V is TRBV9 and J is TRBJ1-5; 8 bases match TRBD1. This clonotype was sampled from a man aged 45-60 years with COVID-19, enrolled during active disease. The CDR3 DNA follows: TGTGCCAGCAGTGCGGGACAGGCCAGCAATCAGCCCCAGCATTTT. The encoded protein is CASSAGQASNQPQHF.